This T cell receptor (beta chain) was sequenced in a study of CD8+CD57+ T cells in acquired aplastic anemia (dated by TCRdb to the late 2010s). General notes on the study: A mean of about 3.2 ug of DNA, ranging from about 0.19 to 27.4 ug, was extracted from sorted CD4+ and CD8+ cells. CD8+CD57+ expansion was defined as a frequency above the mean frequency observed in healthy subjects.

Points the paper makes about the study in general: Some 27 CD8+ CDR3 sequences were found in both patients and controls but appeared to be highly expressed in patients and within the immunodominant clones of the patients. Between patients and healthy controls, no significant difference in CD8+ Simpson's diversity was found (P=0.060).

Flow cytometry had shown CD8+CD57+ cell expansion in the patients selected for sequencing. Severe acquired aplastic anemia was diagnosed in all patients according to International Study of Aplastic Anemia and Agranulocytosis and Camitta criteria. No therapy had been received by the patients at the time of blood sampling. In the study, sorted CD4+ and CD8+ blood T cells from patients with severe aplastic anemia and from healthy subjects underwent deep sequencing of TCR repertoires. Patients were enrolled in the USA under clinicaltrials.gov protocols 00001620, 01623167, 00001397, 00071045, 00081523 and 00961064. Ficoll-Paque density gradient centrifugation was used to isolate peripheral blood mononuclear cells. Before DNA extraction, CD4+ and CD8+ T cells were sorted by FACS or by magnetic beads. Genomic DNA served as template for TCR beta VDJ combination and CDR3 sequence profiling. An Illumina HiSeq 2000 was used for TCR repertoire sequencing. The study's processing was this. TRBV/TRBJ rearrangement plots, CDR3 size and DJ length profiles, and Simpson's diversity index were used to evaluate the repertoires. The most abundant DNA sequence in the deep sequencing data was taken as the immunodominant clone. CDR3 amino acid sequences were screened for sharing across subjects and compared with published repertoires and the VDJdb database. In TCRdb, the public reads were trimmed at Q25 with fastp and aligned with MiXCR, with productive beta chains retained. CDR3 protein sequences are deduplicated, and each keeps its most common genes and DNA. The V and J calls reflect TCRdb's pipeline rather than the authors' work. This sample gives 150,000 to 160,000 distinct CDR3 sequences in total; approximately 52% of them show up just once. In total, the top ten clones hold approximately 12% of the sample.

This clonotype was recorded at least ten times. The antigen it binds to is not known. No per-base quality is available; no much larger clone lies one base away. Taken from the germline V gene, the CDR1 and CDR2 loops are SNHLY and FYNNEI. The CDR3 holds 11 amino acids from the cysteine to the phenylalanine. The sequence is cut down to CDR3 DNA, 33 bases in frame from base 1. Trimming takes 4 bases from V and 7 bases from J, and the germline ends sit 8 bases apart. Recombination joined TRBV2 with TRBJ2-7; perhaps TRBD1 is the D gene, with 5 bases matching. This TCR came from a human donor with aplastic anemia. The sample taken for sequencing was sorted CD4+, CD8+, or CD8+CD57+ T cells (not recorded which) from PBMCs. The CDR3 region reads CASSGSGEQYF. The base sequence is TGTGCCAGCAGTGGCTCAGGGGAGCAGTACTTC. With the rest looked up from the reference TRBV2 and TRBJ2-7 genes rather than sequenced, the full variable domain is EPEVTQTPSHQVTQMGQEVILRCVPISNHLYFYWYRQILGQKVEFLVSFYNNEISEKSEIFDDQFSVERPDGSNFTLKIRSTKLEDSAMYFCASSGSGEQYFGPGTRLTVT.